This T cell receptor beta chain was identified in a study of radiation and T cells in renal cell carcinoma. Study-level information: Nephrectomy followed 15 Gy stereotactic body radiation by 4 weeks. Study-wide results and caveats: From baseline, blood top tumor clonotypes peaked at 2 weeks post-radiation.

Only in-frame clones appear in the TCRdb table, and some are missing; sequencing was by immunoSEQ multiplex PCR. The sample has 140,000 to 150,000 clones, roughly 90% seen once; the top ten hold 3.5% to 5%. As for this clone: The antigen remains undetermined.

This sample's time point: baseline pretreatment blood. The treatment is: 15 Gy SBRT to primary tumor, nephrectomy 4 weeks later. Radiation-treated patients gave blood at baseline, week 2 and week 4. The ends lost 2 bases at V and 6 bases at J; junction bases unmatched: 5. The CDR3 consists of 14 residues. Germline assignment: CDR1 GTSNPN and CDR2 SVGIG (reference sequence). The source is a woman in her sixties or seventies with renal cell carcinoma. The chain links TRBV30 to TRBJ2-3; 10 bases line up with TRBD2. This sample comprised blood, obtained from a patient whose treatment included radiotherapy and nephrectomy. DNA of the CDR3: TGTGCCTGGAGTAAAAAGACTAGCGGGGATACGCAGTATTTT. Translation gives CAWSKKTSGDTQYF. Looking up the rest from reference TRBV30 and TRBJ2-3 gives the full variable domain: SQTIHQWPATLVQPVGSPLSLECTVEGTSNPNLYWYRQAAGRGLQLLFYSVGIGQISSEVPQNLSASRPQDRQFILSSKKLLLSDSGFYLCAWSKKTSGDTQYFGPGTRLTVL.